A single sample is the source of the 32 T cell receptor beta chains below, sequenced in a study of OX40 agonist ivuxolimab in advanced cancers. Repertoires were generated with immunoSEQ multiplex PCR, while TCRdb's copy carries only in-frame clones and drops some. The sample contains about 50,000 clones, roughly 80% of which appear only once. Sequences were derived from CD4+ or CD8+ T cells sorted from blood, sampled in a trial of the OX40 agonist ivuxolimab. These receptors were taken from an adult with an advanced solid tumor such as melanoma, head and neck, liver or kidney cancer.

This chain joins TRBV7-9 and TRBJ1-6; D gene uncertain. Germline V gene lookup returns CDR1 SEHNR and CDR2 FQNEAQ (reference sequence). The CDR3 spans 15 residues. The V gene lost 5 bases and the J gene lost 8 bases, with 16 bases spanning the gap. The CDR3 protein is CASSQGFYPHSPLHF. The CDR3, as DNA: TGTGCCAGCAGCCAAGGGTTCTACCCCCATTCACCCCTCCACTTT.

The CDR3 DNA sequence: TGTGCCAGCAGCCGGACAGGGCCCTATAGCAATCAGCCCCAGCATTTT. Encoded protein: CASSRTGPYSNQPQHF. The chain carries TRBV27 and TRBJ1-5, with 8 bases that match TRBD1. This CDR3 comprises 16 residues. J gave up 0 bases and V 6 bases, and 7 bases lay outside the gene matches. CDR1 MNHEY and CDR2 SMNVEV come from the germline V gene (reference sequence).

V and J are TRBV7-2 and TRBJ2-7, with no clear D. The V and J ends lost 0 bases and 4 bases respectively, with 13 bases between them. CDR3 length equals 15 residues. The germline V gene encodes CDR1 SGHTA and CDR2 FQGNSA. The CDR3 here is CASSLAVPGNYEQYF. In nucleotides, the CDR3 is TGTGCCAGCAGCTTAGCGGTACCCGGCAATTACGAGCAGTACTTC.

The gene calls are TRBV4-1 and TRBJ2-7; D tentatively fits TRBD1 or TRBD2 (5 bases each). This CDR3 spans 14 amino acids. CDR1 is MGHRA, CDR2 YSYEKL, per germline. Trimming took 0 bases from V and 7 from J, leaving 13 bases between them. As DNA, the CDR3 is TGCGCCAGCAGCCAAGAATGGACGGGACGAGAGCAGTACTTC. Its protein is CASSQEWTGREQYF.

This sequence joins TRBV2 and TRBJ2-7, with D unresolved. CDR3 length: 15 residues. Per germline, CDR1 SNHLY and CDR2 FYNNEI. Trimming removed 4 bases at V and 2 bases at J, with 15 bases between. CDR3 amino acids: CASSASRVPTYEQYF. CDR3 DNA: TGTGCCAGCAGTGCGTCAAGGGTCCCAACCTACGAGCAGTACTTC.

The rearrangement uses TRBV25-1 and TRBJ1-1, with TRBD1 as a possible D gene (6 bases). The V end was cut by 10 bases, the J end by 6 bases, with 27 bases between. Germline CDR1 MGHDK, CDR2 SYGVNS. This CDR3 has 16 amino acids. The CDR3 is CATRPFHRDKEPEAFF. In DNA, the CDR3 is TGTGCCACCCGACCTTTTCACAGGGATAAGGAACCTGAAGCTTTCTTT.

The chain combines TRBV28 with TRBJ2-3; TRBD2 is a possible D gene (5 bases). CDR3 length equals 13 residues. Germline V gives CDR1 MDHEN, CDR2 SYDVKM. The germline V and J ends were trimmed by 6 bases and 2 bases, with 9 bases remaining between them. CDR3 protein: CASRARVTDTQYF. DNA of the CDR3: TGTGCCAGCAGAGCGAGGGTCACAGATACGCAGTATTTT.

The genes are TRBV9 and TRBJ2-1; D is tentatively TRBD1 or TRBD2 (6 bases each). Germline assignment: CDR1 SGDLS and CDR2 YYNGEE. The CDR3 length is 15 residues. V was cut by 0 bases and J by 3 bases, with 10 bases left in between. The CDR3 here is CASSVEGGGYNEQFF. The CDR3 DNA is TGTGCCAGCAGCGTAGAGGGGGGCGGCTACAATGAGCAGTTCTTC.

The J gene is TRBJ2-7, the V gene TRBV5-1; D ambiguous. CDR1 and CDR2 (germline): SGHRS, YFSETQ. V was pared by 0 bases and J by 3 bases, with 10 bases between. This CDR3 has 14 amino acids. The CDR3 here is CASSLVALNYEQYF. For the CDR3, the DNA is TGCGCCAGCAGCTTGGTGGCCCTTAACTACGAGCAGTACTTC.

This chain links TRBV18 with TRBJ2-7, with D perhaps matching TRBD1 or TRBD2 (5 bases each). Germline CDR1 is KGHSH and CDR2 is LQKENI. With 6 bases removed from V and 2 bases from J, the gap between germline ends came to 14 bases. CDR3 length equals 14 residues. The CDR3 region has the DNA TGTGCCAGCTCCCCCGGGACGGATACCTACGAGCAGTACTTC. Its translation is CASSPGTDTYEQYF.

V and J are TRBV7-9 and TRBJ2-1; weak D call: TRBD1 (6 bases). The CDR3 is 14 amino acids. The germline V and J ends were trimmed by 3 bases and 7 bases, with 13 bases remaining between them. Germline assignment: CDR1 SEHNR and CDR2 FQNEAQ (reference sequence). CDR3 sequence reads: CASSFPLQGNEQFF. The CDR3 DNA reads as TGTGCCAGCAGCTTTCCTTTACAGGGAAATGAGCAGTTCTTC.

The chain uses TRBV11-2 and TRBJ2-7, with TRBD1 identical over 8 bases. Germline V gene sequence: CDR1 SGHAT, CDR2 FQNNGV. After removal of 5 bases from V and 1 base from J, the junction contained 4 bases not matched to a gene. This CDR3 has 14 residues. CDR3 coding DNA: TGTGCCAGCAGCACCGGGACAGGTTCCTACGAGCAGTACTTC. It is translated as CASSTGTGSYEQYF.

This clone was detected only once. The chain couples TRBV5-4 to TRBJ2-2, with a possible D match to TRBD2 (6 bases). Germline V CDR1 and CDR2: SGHNT, YYREEE (reference sequence). This CDR3 spans 15 amino acids. V was shortened by 2 bases and J by 6 bases, with 14 bases between the two germline ends. CDR3 loop: CASSLGGNIAGELFF. The CDR3 DNA follows: TGTGCCAGCAGCTTAGGAGGGAATATCGCCGGGGAGCTGTTTTTT.

The V and J genes are TRBV5-1 and TRBJ2-5; TRBD2 aligns across 7 bases. The CDR3 covers 15 residues. V trimming: 0 bases; J trimming: 1 base; junction bases outside the gene matches: 3. Per the germline V gene, CDR1 is SGHRS and CDR2 is YFSETQ. The DNA for the CDR3 is TGCGCCAGCAGCTTGGCCGGGACTACCCAAGAGACCCAGTACTTC. Encoded protein: CASSLAGTTQETQYF.

V is TRBV5-1 and J is TRBJ1-4; TRBD1 matches at 10 bases. The CDR3 extends over 15 amino acids. Germline V CDR1 and CDR2: SGHRS, YFSETQ. V trimming: 4 bases; J trimming: 6 bases; junction bases outside the gene matches: 6. The CDR3 nucleotides are TGCGCCAGCAGCACGACCGGGACAGGGGATGAAAAACTGTTTTTT. It encodes CASSTTGTGDEKLFF.

For the CDR3, the DNA is TGTGCCTGGAGTGGACAGCTAAACACTGAAGCTTTCTTT. It translates to CAWSGQLNTEAFF. This sequence joins TRBV30 and TRBJ1-1; TRBD1 might be the D (5 bases). V lost 1 base and J lost 2, with 8 bases in between. The CDR3 contains 13 residues. From germline, CDR1 is GTSNPN and CDR2 SVGIG (reference sequence). The full variable domain, with the rest looked up from reference TRBV30 and TRBJ1-1, is SQTIHQWPATLVQPVGSPLSLECTVEGTSNPNLYWYRQAAGRGLQLLFYSVGIGQISSEVPQNLSASRPQDRQFILSSKKLLLSDSGFYLCAWSGQLNTEAFFGQGTRLTVV.

This CDR3 reads CASSPATDTQYF. The CDR3 DNA is TGTGCCAGCAGCCCTGCCACAGATACGCAGTATTTT. The chain employs TRBV11-2 and TRBJ2-3; D is ambiguous. Germline lookup yields CDR1 SGHAT and CDR2 FQNNGV. Trimming left V 5 bases short and J 2 bases short, with 5 bases between. The CDR3 totals 12 residues. Variable domain in full (rest from reference TRBV11-2 and TRBJ2-3): EAGVAQSPRYKIIEKRQSVAFWCNPISGHATLYWYQQILGQGPKLLIQFQNNGVVDDSQLPKDRFSAERLKGVDSTLKIQPAKLEDSAVYLCASSPATDTQYFGPGTRLTVL.

The rearrangement joins TRBV11-3 to TRBJ2-5, with 8 bases matching TRBD1. Trimming removed 5 bases from V and 5 bases from J; junction bases left unmatched: 10. Germline CDR1 is SGHNT and CDR2 is YENEEA. CDR3 length: 15 amino acids. CDR3 residues: CASSPKTGAGETQYF. CDR3 sequence (DNA): TGTGCCAGCAGCCCCAAGACAGGGGCTGGGGAGACCCAGTACTTC.

The chain employs TRBV20-1 and TRBJ2-1, with D perhaps matching TRBD1 (5 bases). Trimming removed 6 bases from V and 5 bases from J, with 8 bases in between. This CDR3 has 11 residues. Per the germline V gene, CDR1 is DFQATT and CDR2 is SNEGSKA (reference sequence). DNA of the CDR3: TGCAGTGCCCCGGACAACAATGAGCAGTTCTTC. Protein: CSAPDNNEQFF.

This chain joins TRBV7-9 and TRBJ2-5; D possibly corresponds to TRBD2 (7 bases). Trimming took 4 bases from V and 4 from J, leaving 19 bases between them. This CDR3 contains 16 residues. CDR1 and CDR2 (germline): SEHNR, FQNEAQ (reference sequence). CDR3 DNA sequence: TGTGCCAGCAGCTCCGAGGGGGGGCCGAAATTAGAGACCCAGTACTTC. Its translation is CASSSEGGPKLETQYF. Based on the CDR3 plus reference TRBV7-9 and TRBJ2-5, the full variable domain is DTGVSQNPRHKITKRGQNVTFRCDPISEHNRLYWYRQTLGQGPEFLTYFQNEAQLEKSRLLSDRFSAERPKGSFSTLEIQRTEQGDSAMYLCASSSEGGPKLETQYFGPGTRLLVL.

This chain connects TRBV27 to TRBJ1-6; 8 bases fit TRBD1. Germline V gene sequence: CDR1 MNHEY, CDR2 SMNVEV (reference sequence). This CDR3 spans 15 amino acids. V lost 4 bases, J lost 10 bases, and 9 bases stayed unmatched. The CDR3 region has the DNA TGTGCCAGCAGTTACTCGACAGGGGTGCGCTCACCCCTCCACTTT. This sequence encodes CASSYSTGVRSPLHF.

The rearrangement joins TRBV9 to TRBJ2-3; no reliable D call. Germline V gene lookup returns CDR1 SGDLS and CDR2 YYNGEE. This CDR3 region has 18 residues. The ends were cut back, 0 bases at V and 0 bases at J, with 17 bases in the middle. The CDR3 nucleotides read TGTGCCAGCAGCGTAGAAGGCAACAATACTGCTAGCACAGATACGCAGTATTTT. It encodes CASSVEGNNTASTDTQYF.

The rearrangement joins TRBV6-6 to TRBJ1-5; weak D call: TRBD1 (5 bases). CDR1 and CDR2 from the germline V gene are MNHNY and SVGAGI (reference sequence). V lost 0 bases and J lost 9, with 12 bases in between. The CDR3 spans 14 residues. The CDR3 loop reads CASSYSGTPGPQHF. CDR3 nucleotide sequence: TGTGCCAGCAGTTACTCCGGGACGCCAGGGCCCCAGCATTTT.

This clone was counted between two and nine times. The V call is TRBV7-9, the J call TRBJ1-2, with TRBD1 matching over 7 bases. V was clipped by 2 bases and J by 5 bases; unmatched bases: 11. Germline loops: CDR1 SEHNR, CDR2 FQNEAQ (reference sequence). The CDR3 is made up of 16 amino acids. The CDR3 loop reads CASSLTAGRDSYGYTF. CDR3 sequence (DNA): TGTGCCAGCAGCTTAACGGCGGGAAGGGACAGTTATGGCTACACCTTC.

V usage is TRBV6-1 and J usage is TRBJ2-1; D ambiguous. The CDR3 has 13 residues. Trimming shortened V by 7 bases and J by 9 bases, and 16 bases separated the two germline ends. The V gene's germline CDR1 is MNHNS and CDR2 SASEGT. As DNA, the CDR3 is TGTGCCAGCACTCTGGTCGTTTTCGGTGAGCAGTTCTTC. Its protein product is CASTLVVFGEQFF.

The V call is TRBV28, the J call TRBJ2-1; tentatively, D is TRBD1 (6 bases). The CDR3 has 15 amino acids. The germline V gene has CDR1 MDHEN and CDR2 SYDVKM. With 7 bases removed from V and 1 base from J, the gap between germline ends came to 14 bases. The CDR3 coding sequence is TGTGCCAGCAAACGAGGGGGTCCTTCCTACAATGAGCAGTTCTTC. This sequence encodes CASKRGGPSYNEQFF.

This clone has a single count. This chain connects TRBV5-4 to TRBJ1-3; possibly TRBD1 for D (5 bases). The CDR3 sequence is 14 residues long. CDR1 and CDR2 (germline): SGHNT, YYREEE (reference sequence). V gave up 2 bases and J gave up 3 bases, with 9 bases separating them. The CDR3 DNA reads TGTGCCAGCAGCTTCGGAGGGGTTGGAAACACCATATATTTT. This gives the protein CASSFGGVGNTIYF.

V is TRBV9 and J is TRBJ1-1; the D is unclear. The ends were cut back, 4 bases at V and 1 base at J, with 8 bases in the middle. The CDR3 is made up of 13 amino acids. Germline V gene lookup returns CDR1 SGDLS and CDR2 YYNGEE. CDR3 region: CASSTRPNTEAFF. The CDR3 DNA reads TGTGCCAGCAGCACTCGGCCGAACACTGAAGCTTTCTTT.

CDR3 nucleotide sequence: TGTGCCAGCAGTCGGTCAGGAACCTATGGCTACACCTTC. Residues: CASSRSGTYGYTF. The rearrangement links TRBV27 to TRBJ1-2; D is uncertain. CDR3 length equals 13 residues. Germline CDR1 is MNHEY and CDR2 is SMNVEV (reference sequence). Trimming stripped 5 bases from V and 4 bases from J, with 11 bases between.

V is TRBV9 and J is TRBJ2-1; 11 bases align to TRBD2. The CDR3 sequence is 17 residues long. The germline V gene has CDR1 SGDLS and CDR2 YYNGEE. The J segment lost 5 bases and the V segment lost 4 bases, leaving 11 bases of the junction unmatched. CDR3 sequence reads: CASSPLTSGRLNNEQFF. Here the CDR3 DNA reads TGTGCCAGCAGCCCCCTAACTAGCGGGAGATTAAACAATGAGCAGTTCTTC.

The chain combines TRBV28 with TRBJ1-5; perhaps TRBD1 as D (6 bases). V lost 2 bases, J lost 6 bases, and 11 bases lay in between. Germline V gene lookup returns CDR1 MDHEN and CDR2 SYDVKM. The CDR3 runs 14 residues. The CDR3 nucleotides are TGTGCCAGCAGTTTAGGCGGGGGCAGTCAGCCCCAGCATTTT. Translated: CASSLGGGSQPQHF.

The chain is built from TRBV7-2 and TRBJ2-1; 13 bases are a match to TRBD2. V was pared by 1 base and J by 10 bases, with 1 base of the junction left unmatched. Germline V CDR1 and CDR2: SGHTA, FQGNSA. This CDR3 comprises 14 residues. Written as DNA, the CDR3 is TGTGCCAGCAGCTTAGGACTAGCGGGGGGAGAGCAGTTCTTC. Its protein is CASSLGLAGGEQFF. The complete variable domain, with remaining parts taken from reference TRBV7-2 and TRBJ2-1, reads GAGVSQSPSNKVTEKGKDVELRCDPISGHTALYWYRQSLGQGLEFLIYFQGNSAPDKSGLPSDRFSAERTGGSVSTLTIQRTQQEDSAVYLCASSLGLAGGEQFFGPGTRLTVL.